A selection of T cell receptor beta chains follows, all from one sample in a study of CD8 T cells in Susac syndrome. TCRdb reprocessed the immunoSEQ multiplex PCR reads via MiXCR and lists one record per CDR3 protein. The sample holds over 130,000 distinct CDR3 sequences, roughly 94% seen once. The sequenced sample consisted of CD4+ T cells from PBMCs. The receptors were sampled from a human donor with Susac syndrome. Each CDR3 is given with its conserved first and last residue. Fields, in order: V gene, clone size, CDR3 length, J gene, D gene, CDR3 protein, CDR3 DNA. A D gene is named only where the DNA matches it firmly. Expanded clones get a size class; other rows say once, few or many, or leave the size out.

v_gene: TRBV20-1; abundance: .; len: 13; j_gene: TRBJ2-4; d_gene: .; CDR3aa: CSARDQRRNIQYF; CDR3nt: TGCAGTGCTAGGGATCAAAGGAGGAACATTCAGTACTTC
v_gene: TRBV20-1; abundance: once; len: 12; j_gene: TRBJ2-7; d_gene: .; CDR3aa: CSARDPVGEQYF; CDR3nt: TGCAGTGCTAGAGACCCCGTGGGCGAGCAGTACTTC
v_gene: TRBV15; abundance: .; len: 14; j_gene: TRBJ1-2; d_gene: .; CDR3aa: CATSRAGVVYGYTF; CDR3nt: TGTGCCACCAGCAGAGCGGGGGTGGTCTATGGCTACACCTTC
v_gene: TRBV30; abundance: .; len: 13; j_gene: TRBJ2-1; d_gene: .; CDR3aa: CAWSLGRLNEQFF; CDR3nt: TGTGCCTGGAGTCTGGGCCGCCTCAATGAGCAGTTCTTC
v_gene: TRBV9; abundance: .; len: 15; j_gene: TRBJ2-1; d_gene: TRBD1; CDR3aa: CASSIDRADYNEQFF; CDR3nt: TGTGCCAGCAGTATCGACAGGGCGGACTACAATGAGCAGTTCTTC
v_gene: TRBV6-2/TRBV6-3; abundance: .; len: 14; j_gene: TRBJ1-1; d_gene: .; CDR3aa: CASPGTPRHFEAFF; CDR3nt: TGTGCCAGCCCCGGGACACCTCGACATTTTGAAGCTTTCTTT
v_gene: TRBV3-1; abundance: once; len: 13; j_gene: TRBJ1-2; d_gene: .; CDR3aa: CASSQFDRNGYTF; CDR3nt: TGTGCCAGCAGCCAATTTGACAGGAATGGCTACACCTTC
v_gene: TRBV3-1; abundance: .; len: 17; j_gene: TRBJ2-1; d_gene: TRBD2; CDR3aa: CASSQGLAGGSYNEQFF; CDR3nt: TGTGCCAGCAGCCAAGGCCTAGCGGGAGGATCCTACAATGAGCAGTTCTTC
v_gene: TRBV20-1; abundance: .; len: 16; j_gene: TRBJ2-1; d_gene: TRBD2; CDR3aa: CSASTRSASGYNEQFF; CDR3nt: TGCAGTGCTAGCACTAGATCAGCTAGCGGCTACAATGAGCAGTTCTTC
v_gene: TRBV20-1; abundance: .; len: 17; j_gene: TRBJ1-3; d_gene: TRBD1; CDR3aa: CSAIPGQGTFSGNTIYF; CDR3nt: TGCAGTGCTATACCGGGACAGGGGACCTTCTCTGGAAACACCATATATTTT
v_gene: TRBV20-1; abundance: .; len: 16; j_gene: TRBJ2-1; d_gene: TRBD1; CDR3aa: CSARDSNSALGGSQFF; CDR3nt: TGCAGTGCTAGAGATTCGAACTCCGCCCTAGGGGGCTCTCAGTTCTTC
v_gene: TRBV4-2; abundance: .; len: 22; j_gene: TRBJ2-3; d_gene: TRBD2; CDR3aa: CASSQESGGLAGGQVSADTQYF; CDR3nt: TGTGCCAGCAGCCAAGAATCCGGTGGACTAGCGGGAGGGCAGGTATCCGCAGATACGCAGTATTTT
v_gene: TRBV14; abundance: .; len: 18; j_gene: TRBJ2-3; d_gene: TRBD1; CDR3aa: CASSQDIRWTGGSDTQYF; CDR3nt: TGTGCCAGCAGCCAAGACATCCGGTGGACAGGGGGGTCAGATACGCAGTATTTT
v_gene: TRBV20-1; abundance: .; len: 15; j_gene: TRBJ2-7; d_gene: TRBD2; CDR3aa: CSARDRGLAGYEQYF; CDR3nt: TGCAGTGCTAGAGATCGAGGACTAGCGGGCTACGAGCAGTACTTC
v_gene: TRBV28; abundance: few; len: 14; j_gene: TRBJ2-3; d_gene: TRBD1; CDR3aa: CASSPGQLTDTQYF; CDR3nt: TGTGCCAGCAGTCCGGGACAGCTCACAGATACGCAGTATTTT
v_gene: TRBV28; abundance: .; len: 15; j_gene: TRBJ2-3; d_gene: TRBD2; CDR3aa: CASSLGGRKADTQYF; CDR3nt: TGTGCCAGCAGTTTAGGCGGGAGGAAGGCAGATACGCAGTATTTT